Listed here is a single T cell receptor beta chain. This entry belongs to a study of cytotoxic CD8 clonotypes in ibrutinib-treated CLL. This table comes from immunoSEQ multiplex PCR, and its TCRdb copy is limited to in-frame clones, with some not included. The data show over 150,000 clones, with approximately 80% seen just once and over 2% held by the top ten. J gave up 0 bases and V 0 bases, and 6 bases lay outside the gene matches. The CDR3 spans 16 residues. Germline V CDR1 and CDR2: SGDLS, YYNGEE. The sequencing here drew on PBMCs, taken after 12 months of ibrutinib treatment. The receptor comes from a human donor with chronic lymphocytic leukemia. The chain recombines TRBV9 with TRBJ2-7; 7 bases are shared with TRBD2. CDR3 nucleotide sequence: TGTGCCAGCAGCGTAGGGGGCGGGACTACCTCCTACGAGCAGTACTTC. Its protein product is CASSVGGGTTSYEQYF.